The 5 T cell receptor beta chains reported below all come from one sample, sequenced in a study of regulatory T cells in long-lasting Graves disease. Described time point: newly diagnosed GD, antithyroid drugs for less than 3 months. There was RNA extracted from PBMCs, and the TCR library was made from it. TCR beta libraries were built with iRepertoire HTBI primers and Arm-PCR of CDR3 regions. From the multiplex PCR reads, TCRdb called clonotypes with MiXCR, one entry per CDR3 protein. The sample consists of roughly 440,000 distinct CDR3 sequences, 15% to 20% of them appearing once. In addition, the sample was reused for a study of T cells in Graves' hyperthyroidism and ophthalmopathy.

The material sequenced was peripheral blood mononuclear cells (PBMCs), taken at new diagnosis, from a patient treated with antithyroid drugs. Every receptor here comes from a woman aged 18-29 years with Graves disease.

To note about this clonotype: This may stem from a read error, because a much larger clone lies one nucleotide away. The V gene is TRBV2, the J gene TRBJ1-1; D possibly corresponds to TRBD1 (6 bases). This CDR3 spans 15 amino acids. CDR1 and CDR2 from the germline V gene are SNHLY and FYNNEI. Trimming shortened V by 2 bases and J by 7 bases, and 17 bases separated the two germline ends. Here the CDR3 DNA reads TGTGCCAGCAGTGAAAGGACAGCGAGGGCTGATGAAGCTTTCTTT. It encodes CASSERTARADEAFF.

This clonotype was recorded many times. The rearrangement uses TRBV20-1 and TRBJ2-2; D is perhaps TRBD1 (6 bases). V was clipped by 3 bases and J by 4 bases, with 12 bases between them. The CDR3 consists of 14 residues. Germline V lookup: CDR1 DFQATT, CDR2 SNEGSKA (reference sequence). CDR3 residues: CSARAQGFTGELFF. As DNA, the CDR3 is TGCAGTGCTAGGGCACAGGGATTCACCGGGGAGCTGTTTTTT.

This clonotype has more than one count but fewer than ten. The chain employs TRBV7-9 and TRBJ2-2; 12 nucleotides align to TRBD2. The CDR3 sequence is 18 residues long. J gave up 2 bases and V 5 bases, and 9 bases lay outside the gene matches. Germline CDR1 and CDR2: SEHNR and FQNEAQ (reference sequence). The DNA for the CDR3 is TGTGCCAGCAGCAGAACAGGACTAGCGGGACTAAACACCGGGGAGCTGTTTTTT. Its translation: CASSRTGLAGLNTGELFF.

This clonotype was recorded many times. The J gene is TRBJ1-5, the V gene TRBV28, with D unclear. This CDR3 is built from 14 residues. Germline lookup yields CDR1 MDHEN and CDR2 SYDVKM. Trimming left V 5 bases short and J 7 bases short, with 15 bases between. Here the CDR3 reads CASSLLGRMQPQHF. CDR3 sequence (DNA): TGTGCCAGCAGTCTGCTAGGGAGGATGCAGCCCCAGCATTTT.

This clonotype came up once. V and J are TRBV29-1 and TRBJ2-1; 8 bases are a match to TRBD2. Germline-derived CDR1 and CDR2 are SQVTM and ANQGSEA. This CDR3 region has 15 residues. V shed 6 bases and J 6 bases; nucleotides not matched to a gene: 13. The CDR3 DNA sequence: TGCAGCGTAGATTCCGGGACTAGAACCCCCAATGAGCAGTTCTTC. This translates into CSVDSGTRTPNEQFF.